A selection of T cell receptor beta chains follows, all from one sample in a study of T cell responses to AZD1222 COVID-19 vaccine. The data were produced by immunoSEQ multiplex PCR, yet TCRdb's version contains in-frame clones alone and is incomplete. The sample lists about 150,000 clones, 90% to 95% occurring once. This specimen consisted of peripheral blood, obtained on day 0 of AZD1222 vaccination. The receptors stem from an adult in good health. The CDR3 runs from the conserved cysteine through the conserved F or W. D genes are given only for firm matches. The size entry is marked missing in some rows and otherwise reads once, few, many or a size class.

CASSLAAPGGPDEQFF,TGTGCCAGCAGCTTAGCCGCCCCCGGGGGGCCAGATGAGCAGTTCTTC,16,.,TRBV7-8,.,TRBJ2-1
CASRTHRGSNEKLFF,TGTGCCAGCAGGACCCACAGGGGATCTAATGAAAAACTGTTTTTT,15,.,TRBV6-5,TRBD1,TRBJ1-4
CASSQGQLEAFF,TGTGCCAGTTCCCAGGGACAGCTTGAAGCTTTCTTT,12,.,TRBV19,TRBD1,TRBJ1-1
CASSQGPGMDAFF,TGTGCCAGCAGCCAAGGTCCCGGGATGGACGCTTTCTTT,13,.,TRBV4-2,.,TRBJ1-1
CASSIDSKQPQHF,TGTGCCAGTAGTATAGACAGTAAACAGCCCCAGCATTTT,13,.,TRBV19,.,TRBJ1-5
CAWSVPQQGVGEKLFF,TGTGCCTGGAGTGTCCCCCAACAGGGAGTAGGTGAAAAACTGTTTTTT,16,.,TRBV30,.,TRBJ1-4
CASSLGLAGVDETQYF,TGTGCCAGCAGCTTGGGACTAGCGGGAGTAGATGAGACCCAGTACTTC,16,once,TRBV7-2,TRBD2,TRBJ2-5
CASSLPSPMGHEKLFF,TGTGCCAGCTCACTTCCTAGTCCGATGGGCCATGAAAAACTGTTTTTT,16,.,TRBV18,.,TRBJ1-4
CASSLPTYPDTQYF,TGTGCCAGCAGCTTGCCGACTTATCCCGACACGCAGTATTTT,14,.,TRBV5-4,.,TRBJ2-3
CASSRTQGVGSPLHF,TGTGCCAGCAGTAGGACCCAGGGGGTTGGTTCACCCCTCCACTTT,15,.,TRBV7-9,TRBD1,TRBJ1-6
CATQKDEYNEQFF,TGTGCCACCCAAAAGGACGAATACAATGAGCAGTTCTTC,13,.,TRBV19,.,TRBJ2-1
CASSLYRSNEKLFF,TGTGCCAGCAGCTTATACAGAAGTAATGAAAAACTGTTTTTT,14,.,TRBV7-9,.,TRBJ1-4
CASSPRDRGRLTEAFF,TGTGCCAGTAGTCCCCGGGACAGGGGGCGCCTCACTGAAGCTTTCTTT,16,.,TRBV19,TRBD1,TRBJ1-1
CSVPQGLNTEAFF,TGCAGCGTCCCACAGGGGTTGAACACTGAAGCTTTCTTT,13,.,TRBV29-1,TRBD1,TRBJ1-1
CASSPGLGGNEQFF,TGTGCCAGTAGCCCCGGACTGGGGGGGAATGAGCAGTTCTTC,14,.,TRBV19,TRBD2,TRBJ2-1
CASSQGTAITGELFF,TGTGCCAGCAGCCAAGGTACAGCAATCACCGGGGAGCTGTTTTTT,15,.,TRBV4-2,.,TRBJ2-2
CASSFAFQETQYF,TGTGCCAGCAGCTTCGCCTTTCAAGAGACCCAGTACTTC,13,.,TRBV7-9,.,TRBJ2-5
CSVRHPKETQYF,TGCAGCGTTAGGCACCCTAAAGAGACCCAGTACTTC,12,.,TRBV29-1,.,TRBJ2-5
CASSQSAGLAYNEQFF,TGTGCCAGCAGCCAAAGCGCGGGACTAGCGTACAATGAGCAGTTCTTC,16,.,TRBV3-1/TRBV3-2,TRBD2,TRBJ2-1
CASSVLGGTNEKLFF,TGTGCCAGCAGCGTACTTGGAGGAACTAATGAAAAACTGTTTTTT,15,.,TRBV9,.,TRBJ1-4
CASSLRDTPGGYTF,TGTGCCAGCAGTTTACGGGATACACCTGGGGGCTACACCTTC,14,.,TRBV27,.,TRBJ1-2
CASSAGLTTGVQYF,TGTGCCAGCAGCGCGGGACTGACGACAGGGGTTCAGTACTTC,14,few,TRBV7-2,TRBD1,TRBJ2-4
CASSATGTGYTF,TGTGCCAGTAGTGCCACAGGGACCGGCTACACCTTC,12,.,TRBV19,.,TRBJ1-2
CASSAVGQGRRGYTF,TGTGCCAGCAGCGCCGTGGGACAGGGGCGTCGTGGCTACACCTTC,15,.,TRBV11-2,TRBD1,TRBJ1-2
CASSIGLQPQHF,TGTGCCAGTAGTATAGGTTTACAGCCCCAGCATTTT,12,.,TRBV19,.,TRBJ1-5
CASSLSGTTGELFF,TGTGCCAGCAGCCTTAGCGGGACAACCGGGGAGCTGTTTTTT,14,few,TRBV5-6,TRBD2,TRBJ2-2
CASSMDTNYGYTF,TGTGCCAGCAGCATGGACACAAACTATGGCTACACCTTC,13,.,TRBV7-9,.,TRBJ1-2
CASSESGFNQPQHF,TGTGCCAGCAGCGAATCGGGGTTCAATCAGCCCCAGCATTTT,14,.,TRBV7-2,.,TRBJ1-5
CASSLSGSHDEQFF,TGTGCCAGCAGCTTAAGCGGGAGTCACGATGAGCAGTTCTTC,14,.,TRBV7-3,TRBD2,TRBJ2-1
CASSPDRGTDGYTF,TGTGCCAGCTCTCCCGACAGGGGAACGGACGGCTACACCTTC,14,.,TRBV18,TRBD1,TRBJ1-2
CASSQAVRGAEAFF,TGTGCCAGCAGCCAGGCGGTAAGGGGAGCTGAAGCTTTCTTT,14,once,TRBV14,.,TRBJ1-1
CASSQSANTEAFF,TGTGCCAGCAGCCAATCAGCAAACACTGAAGCTTTCTTT,13,.,TRBV4-2,.,TRBJ1-1
CASSIVGGTGRNEQFF,TGTGCCAGTAGTATAGTAGGGGGGACAGGGCGAAATGAGCAGTTCTTC,16,.,TRBV19,TRBD1,TRBJ2-1
CASSESGGYGYTF,TGCGCCAGCAGTGAGTCGGGGGGATATGGCTACACCTTC,13,.,TRBV10-1,.,TRBJ1-2
CASSIKGFGQPQHF,TGTGCCAGTAGTATAAAGGGGTTCGGGCAGCCCCAGCATTTT,14,.,TRBV19,.,TRBJ1-5
CASSKGLAGARNTDTQYF,TGTGCCAGCAGCAAGGGACTAGCGGGGGCACGGAACACAGATACGCAGTATTTT,18,once,TRBV7-9,TRBD2,TRBJ2-3